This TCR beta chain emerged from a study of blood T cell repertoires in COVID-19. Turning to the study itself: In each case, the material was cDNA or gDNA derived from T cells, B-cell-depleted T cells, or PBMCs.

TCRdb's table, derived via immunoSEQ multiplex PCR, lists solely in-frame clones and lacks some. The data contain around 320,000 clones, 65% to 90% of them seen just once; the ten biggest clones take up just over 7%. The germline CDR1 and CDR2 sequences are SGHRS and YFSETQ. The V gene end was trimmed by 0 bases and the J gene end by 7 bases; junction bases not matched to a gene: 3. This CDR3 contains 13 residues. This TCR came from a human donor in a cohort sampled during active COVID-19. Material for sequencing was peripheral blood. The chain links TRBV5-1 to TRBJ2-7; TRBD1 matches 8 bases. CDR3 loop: CASSLEDRDEQYF. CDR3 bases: TGCGCCAGCAGCTTGGAGGACAGGGATGAGCAGTACTTC.